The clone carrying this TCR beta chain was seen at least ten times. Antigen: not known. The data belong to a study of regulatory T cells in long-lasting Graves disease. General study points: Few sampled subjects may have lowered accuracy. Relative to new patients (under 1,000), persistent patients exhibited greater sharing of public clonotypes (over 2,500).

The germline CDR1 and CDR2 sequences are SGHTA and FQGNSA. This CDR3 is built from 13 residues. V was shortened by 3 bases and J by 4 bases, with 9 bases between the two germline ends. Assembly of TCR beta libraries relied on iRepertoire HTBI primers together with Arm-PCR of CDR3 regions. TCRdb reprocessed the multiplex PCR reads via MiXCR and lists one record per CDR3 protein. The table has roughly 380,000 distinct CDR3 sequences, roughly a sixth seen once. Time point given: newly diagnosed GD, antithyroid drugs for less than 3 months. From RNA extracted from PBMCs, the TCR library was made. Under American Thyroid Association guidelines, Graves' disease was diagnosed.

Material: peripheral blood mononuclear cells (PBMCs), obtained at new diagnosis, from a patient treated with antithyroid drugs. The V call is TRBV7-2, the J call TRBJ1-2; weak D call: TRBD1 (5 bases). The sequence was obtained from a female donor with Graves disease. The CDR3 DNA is TGTGCCAGCAGCTTGGACACGGGCTATGGCTACACCTTC. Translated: CASSLDTGYGYTF.